This T cell receptor (beta chain) appears in the sequencing data of a study of blood T cell repertoires in COVID-19. The germline V and J ends were trimmed by 6 bases and 3 bases, with 9 bases remaining between them. This CDR3 has 11 residues. CDR1 is DFQATT, CDR2 SNEGSKA, per germline (reference sequence). The repertoire was sequenced with immunoSEQ multiplex PCR; TCRdb's copy has only in-frame clones and lacks some. This sample yields 350,000 to 500,000 clones, of which about 88% are seen a single time; approximately 1.5% belongs to the top ten. With respect to this clone: Other DNA sequences in the sample encode the same CDR3.

The sequencing input was PBMCs or T cells enriched from blood (not recorded which). The V call is TRBV20-1, the J call TRBJ2-7, with D possibly matching TRBD2 (6 bases). The clonotype comes from a woman between 18 and 29 years old who had been exposed to COVID-19. The DNA for the CDR3 is TGCAGTGCAACCGGGAGCTACGAGCAGTACTTC. Translating it yields CSATGSYEQYF.